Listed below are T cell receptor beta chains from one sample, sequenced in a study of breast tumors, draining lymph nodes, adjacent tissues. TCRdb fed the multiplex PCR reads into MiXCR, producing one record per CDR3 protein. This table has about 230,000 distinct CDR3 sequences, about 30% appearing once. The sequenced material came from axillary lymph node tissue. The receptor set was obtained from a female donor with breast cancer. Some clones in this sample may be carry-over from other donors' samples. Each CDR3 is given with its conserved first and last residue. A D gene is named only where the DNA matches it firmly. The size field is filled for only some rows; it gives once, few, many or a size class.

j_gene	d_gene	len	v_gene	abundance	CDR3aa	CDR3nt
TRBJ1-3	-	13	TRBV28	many	CAIQGLSGNTIYF	TGTGCCATCCAGGGTCTCTCTGGAAACACCATATATTTT
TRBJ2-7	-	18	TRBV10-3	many	CAISAVLGPQGMGYEQYF	TGTGCCATCAGTGCGGTCTTAGGCCCTCAGGGTATGGGATACGAGCAGTACTTC
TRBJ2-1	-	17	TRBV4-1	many	CASSQGHFSLSYNEQFF	TGCGCCAGCAGCCAAGGACACTTCTCCCTCTCCTACAATGAGCAGTTCTTC
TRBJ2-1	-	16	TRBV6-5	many	CASSSTGTHSYNEQFF	TGTGCCAGCAGTTCCACCGGGACCCACTCCTACAATGAGCAGTTCTTC
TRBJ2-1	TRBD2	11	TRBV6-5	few	CASRRLAEQFF	TGTGCCAGCAGGCGACTAGCGGAGCAGTTCTTC
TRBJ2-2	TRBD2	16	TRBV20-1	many	CSARDDGRLYTGELFF	TGCAGTGCTAGAGATGACGGGAGGCTTTATACCGGGGAGCTGTTTTTT
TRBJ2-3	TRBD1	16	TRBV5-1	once	CASSKTGRLDTDTRYF	TGCGCCAGCAGCAAGACAGGGCGACTGGACACAGATACGCGGTATTTT
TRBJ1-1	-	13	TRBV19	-	CASSISRNTEAFF	TGTGCCAGTAGTATTTCGCGGAACACTGAAGCTTTCTTT
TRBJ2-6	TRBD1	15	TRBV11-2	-	CASSLVGDRADVLTF	TGTGCCAGCAGCTTAGTCGGGGACAGGGCGGACGTCCTGACTTTC
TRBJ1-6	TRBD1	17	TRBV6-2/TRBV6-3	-	CASSYRGTGLMNSPLHF	TGTGCCAGCAGTTACCGTGGGACAGGGTTGATGAATTCACCCCTCCACTTT
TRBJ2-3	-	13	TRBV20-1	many	CSARIGGADTQYF	TGCAGTGCTAGGATTGGTGGTGCAGATACGCAGTATTTT
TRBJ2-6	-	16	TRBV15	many	CATSSRRTSGANVLTF	TGTGCCACCAGCAGCCGCCGGACCTCTGGGGCCAACGTCCTGACTTTC
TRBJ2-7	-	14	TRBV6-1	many	CASSEASTGYEQYF	TGTGCCAGCAGTGAAGCGTCAACCGGTTACGAGCAGTACTTC
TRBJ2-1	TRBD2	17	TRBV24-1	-	CATSDPTSGDSYNEQFF	TGTGCCACCAGTGATCCGACTAGCGGGGACTCCTACAATGAGCAGTTCTTC
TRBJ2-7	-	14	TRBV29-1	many	CSVELGATGYEQYF	TGCAGCGTTGAATTGGGGGCTACGGGTTACGAGCAGTACTTC